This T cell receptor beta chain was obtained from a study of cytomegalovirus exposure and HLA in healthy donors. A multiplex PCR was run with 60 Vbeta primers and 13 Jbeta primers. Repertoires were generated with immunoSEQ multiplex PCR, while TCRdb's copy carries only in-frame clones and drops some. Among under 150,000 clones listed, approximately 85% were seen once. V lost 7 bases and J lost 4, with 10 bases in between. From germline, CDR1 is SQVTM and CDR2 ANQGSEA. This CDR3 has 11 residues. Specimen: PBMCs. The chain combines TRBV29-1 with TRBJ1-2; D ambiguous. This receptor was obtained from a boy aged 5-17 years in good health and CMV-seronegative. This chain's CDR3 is CSAEQSYGYTF. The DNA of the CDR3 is TGCAGCGCAGAACAGAGCTATGGCTACACCTTC.